Below, 27 T cell receptor beta chains from the same sample are listed, as sequenced in a study of blood T cell repertoires in COVID-19. The method was immunoSEQ multiplex PCR; TCRdb's version includes in-frame clones alone and lacks a portion of them. The sample has 250,000 to 350,000 clones, around 89% seen once. The sample consisted of PBMCs or T cells enriched from blood (not recorded which). The receptor source for this set is a woman in her late teens or twenties with acute COVID-19.

This clone was seen once. The chain has TRBV10-3 and TRBJ2-6; 11 bases are a match to TRBD1. Per germline, CDR1 ENHRY and CDR2 SYGVKD. V was pared by 0 bases and J by 1 base, with 14 bases of the junction left unmatched. This CDR3 has 22 residues. The CDR3 is CAISESGQGVLKAVSGANVLTF. The CDR3 coding sequence is TGTGCCATCAGTGAGTCGGGACAGGGGGTCCTAAAGGCCGTTTCTGGGGCCAACGTCCTGACTTTC.

The genes are TRBV19 and TRBJ1-1, with a weak D call TRBD1 (5 bases). There are 13 residues in the CDR3. The germline gives CDR1 LNHDA, CDR2 SQIVND (reference sequence). The V end was cut by 5 bases, the J end by 3 bases, with 10 bases between. CDR3 residues: CASSVEGDTEAFF. DNA for the CDR3: TGTGCCAGTAGTGTTGAAGGGGACACTGAAGCTTTCTTT.

This clone was picked up one time. The gene calls are TRBV28 and TRBJ1-2; the match to TRBD1 covers 7 bases. The junction had 2 bases not matched to a gene; V was cut back by 5 bases and J by 5 bases. This CDR3 is 12 amino acids long. The germline V gene has CDR1 MDHEN and CDR2 SYDVKM. The CDR3 is CASSGGQYGYTF. CDR3 sequence (DNA): TGTGCCAGCAGTGGGGGACAGTATGGCTACACCTTC.

V and J are TRBV7-8 and TRBJ2-7; D might be TRBD2 (6 bases). The CDR3 is 18 amino acids. Per germline, CDR1 SGHVS and CDR2 FQNEAQ. V shed 5 bases and J shed 2 bases, with 25 bases lying between them. CDR3 sequence: CASSRRQVITGGPYEQYF. CDR3 DNA: TGTGCCAGCAGCCGACGCCAGGTCATAACCGGAGGGCCCTACGAGCAGTACTTC.

The chain combines TRBV19 with TRBJ2-1; 15 nucleotides line up with TRBD2. This CDR3 is 13 amino acids long. Germline CDR1 is LNHDA and CDR2 is SQIVND (reference sequence). The trim removed 5 bases at V and 12 bases at J, leaving 2 bases unmatched. CDR3 sequence reads: CASSRTSGRAQFF. CDR3 DNA: TGTGCCAGTAGTCGGACTAGCGGGAGGGCGCAGTTCTTC.

The rearrangement links TRBV28 to TRBJ1-6; 7 bases fit TRBD1. CDR1 is MDHEN, CDR2 SYDVKM, per germline. J gave up 7 bases and V 5 bases, and 8 bases lay outside the gene matches. This CDR3 is 15 amino acids long. CDR3 in DNA: TGTGCCAGCAGTCCACCGGGACAGCCGAATTCACCCCTCCACTTT. Protein sequence: CASSPPGQPNSPLHF.

This sequence joins TRBV5-1 and TRBJ1-5; D gene uncertain. CDR1 and CDR2 (germline): SGHRS, YFSETQ. The ends were cut back, 0 bases at V and 7 bases at J, with 14 bases in the middle. CDR3 length: 15 residues. CDR3 DNA: TGCGCCAGCAGCTTGGAACCGGGGAGGATACAGCCCCAGCATTTT. It yields the protein CASSLEPGRIQPQHF. The full variable domain, in which reference TRBV5-1 and TRBJ1-5 provide the parts outside the CDR3, is KAGVTQTPRYLIKTRGQQVTLSCSPISGHRSVSWYQQTPGQGLQFLFEYFSETQRNKGNFPGRFSGRQFSNSRSEMNVSTLELGDSALYLCASSLEPGRIQPQHFGDGTRLSIL.

This clone is a singleton in its sample. This chain connects TRBV28 to TRBJ1-2; TRBD1 agrees at 8 bases. Trimming took 5 bases from V and 7 from J; bases not matched to a gene: 9. In germline, CDR1 is MDHEN, CDR2 SYDVKM. CDR3 size: 14 residues. The CDR3 bases are TGTGCCAGCAGTCCCGGACAGGGAAGGCCTGGCTACACCTTC. Protein: CASSPGQGRPGYTF.

This chain links TRBV11-2 with TRBJ2-6; D gene unclear. The CDR3 loop spans 15 amino acids. V was trimmed by 4 bases and J by 0 bases, leaving 7 bases between them. Germline-derived CDR1 and CDR2 are SGHAT and FQNNGV. CDR3: CASSYEDSGANVLTF. CDR3 sequence (DNA): TGTGCCAGCAGCTACGAGGACTCTGGGGCCAACGTCCTGACTTTC.

V is TRBV5-1 and J is TRBJ2-1; D not resolved. The length of the CDR3 is 14 residues. With 0 bases removed from V and 5 bases from J, the gap between germline ends came to 9 bases. Germline V gives CDR1 SGHRS, CDR2 YFSETQ. In DNA, the CDR3 is TGCGCCAGCAGCTTGGGGCCCCCGAACAATGAGCAGTTCTTC. Residues: CASSLGPPNNEQFF.

This clone was seen a few times. The chain has TRBV7-3 and TRBJ1-3; D unclear. This CDR3 is built from 16 residues. Trimming removed 2 bases from V and 0 bases from J, with 11 bases in between. Germline CDR1 is SGHTA and CDR2 is FQGTGA. The CDR3 region has the DNA TGTGCCAGCAGCTTAGATGCGGCCGTCTCTGGAAACACCATATATTTT. Its protein product is CASSLDAAVSGNTIYF.

This sequence joins TRBV3-1 (or the pseudogene TRBV3-2) and TRBJ2-7; 8 nucleotides agree with TRBD2. The V gene's germline CDR1 is LGHDT and CDR2 YNNKEL (reference sequence). V lost 0 bases, J lost 2 bases, and 12 bases stayed unmatched. CDR3 length: 18 residues. CDR3 amino acids: CASSQEGDRAGEPYEQYF. Written as DNA, the CDR3 is TGTGCCAGCAGCCAAGAAGGCGACAGAGCGGGAGAACCCTACGAGCAGTACTTC.

The V and J genes are TRBV5-6 and TRBJ1-1; D not resolved. This CDR3 spans 14 amino acids. CDR1 SGHDT and CDR2 YYEEEE come from the germline V gene. V lost 0 bases, J lost 1 base, and 7 bases lay in between. This CDR3 is CASSLVGRNTEAFF. The CDR3 DNA reads TGTGCCAGCAGCTTGGTGGGGAGGAACACTGAAGCTTTCTTT.

V usage is TRBV6-4 and J usage is TRBJ1-3; possible D gene TRBD1, 5 bases. The CDR3 covers 15 residues. Per the germline V gene, CDR1 is MRHNA and CDR2 is SNTAGT. Deletions cut 5 bases from V and 0 bases from J, with 11 bases between. CDR3 region: CASSKGRLSGNTIYF. CDR3 bases: TGTGCCAGCAGTAAGGGGCGTCTCTCTGGAAACACCATATATTTT.

This clone was seen once. J is TRBJ2-7 and V is TRBV20-1, with D tentatively TRBD2 (5 bases). The V gene lost 6 bases and the J gene lost 3 bases, with 9 bases spanning the gap. The germline CDR1 and CDR2 sequences are DFQATT and SNEGSKA (reference sequence). The CDR3 contains 11 residues. The CDR3 loop reads CSAHGVYEQYF. The CDR3 DNA sequence: TGCAGTGCCCACGGGGTCTACGAGCAGTACTTC.

The genes are TRBV6-5 and TRBJ1-3; tentative D call: TRBD1 (5 bases). Trimming removed 3 bases at V and 2 bases at J, with 11 bases between. The CDR3 runs 15 residues. CDR1 is MNHEY and CDR2 is SVGAGI in the germline V gene. CDR3 sequence reads: CASSYSSTAGNTIYF. The CDR3 coding sequence is TGTGCCAGCAGTTATTCTTCGACAGCTGGAAACACCATATATTTT.

The V and J genes are TRBV6-5 and TRBJ2-3; 7 nucleotides agree with TRBD1. The CDR3 covers 14 residues. The V gene end was trimmed by 6 bases and the J gene end by 0 bases; junction bases not matched to a gene: 3. Germline lookup yields CDR1 MNHEY and CDR2 SVGAGI. The DNA for the CDR3 is TGTGCCAGCAGAGAGGGACAGAGCACAGATACGCAGTATTTT. Protein: CASREGQSTDTQYF.

This clone came up once. The chain employs TRBV2 and TRBJ1-1, with 7 nucleotides matching TRBD1. Per the germline V gene, CDR1 is SNHLY and CDR2 is FYNNEI. The length of the CDR3 is 14 residues. The V segment lost 5 bases and the J segment 2 bases; nucleotides outside the gene matches: 5. The CDR3 reads CASSSQGGNTEAFF. Written as DNA, the CDR3 is TGTGCCAGCAGTTCTCAGGGGGGAAACACTGAAGCTTTCTTT.

V usage is TRBV11-2 and J usage is TRBJ2-2, with 7 bases that match TRBD1. The V gene end was trimmed by 5 bases and the J gene end by 3 bases; junction bases not matched to a gene: 9. Germline lookup yields CDR1 SGHAT and CDR2 FQNNGV. The CDR3 sequence is 16 residues long. In DNA, the CDR3 is TGTGCCAGCAGCCCCCTAGGGGGCCCCGACACCGGGGAGCTGTTTTTT. This encodes CASSPLGGPDTGELFF.

The chain joins TRBV20-1 to TRBJ2-1; D call uncertain. Germline-derived CDR1 and CDR2 are DFQATT and SNEGSKA (reference sequence). CDR3 length: 15 amino acids. V was shortened by 3 bases and J by 1 base, with 13 bases between the two germline ends. The CDR3 bases are TGCAGTGCTAGTCCCAGCGCCTTATCCTACAATGAGCAGTTCTTC. Its translation is CSASPSALSYNEQFF.

This rearrangement joins TRBV24-1 to TRBJ2-5; TRBD1 might be the D (5 bases). CDR3 length: 13 amino acids. Germline V gives CDR1 KGHDR, CDR2 SFDVKD. V was shortened by 7 bases and J by 3 bases, with 11 bases between the two germline ends. The CDR3: CATRGAGKETQYF. The CDR3 bases are TGTGCCACCAGAGGGGCAGGGAAAGAGACCCAGTACTTC.

This clone is a singleton in its sample. The chain combines TRBV7-9 with TRBJ2-5; 9 bases agree with TRBD2. Germline loops: CDR1 SEHNR, CDR2 FQNEAQ (reference sequence). Unmatched junction bases numbered 12, after V lost 5 bases and J lost 5 bases. The CDR3 is made up of 16 amino acids. The CDR3, as DNA: TGTGCCAGCAGCCCAGTAGGGCGGGAGGGCAGGGAGACCCAGTACTTC. Translation: CASSPVGREGRETQYF.

The CDR3, as DNA: TGTGCCAGCAGTCTAGCGGAGGGAACAGATACGCAGTATTTT. It codes for CASSLAEGTDTQYF. The J gene is TRBJ2-3, the V gene TRBV6-5; 7 positions match TRBD2. The CDR3 contains 14 residues. V shed 5 bases and J 3 bases; nucleotides not matched to a gene: 5. Germline lookup yields CDR1 MNHEY and CDR2 SVGAGI.

The chain combines TRBV7-3 with TRBJ1-1, with 11 bases aligning to TRBD1. The germline V gene encodes CDR1 SGHTA and CDR2 FQGTGA. The V and J ends lost 5 bases and 5 bases, in that order; junction bases with no gene match: 13. CDR3 length: 17 residues. The CDR3 reads CASSLPDRGLERTEAFF. In DNA, the CDR3 is TGTGCCAGCAGCCTCCCGGACAGGGGGCTTGAGCGAACTGAAGCTTTCTTT.

The gene calls are TRBV5-1 and TRBJ2-7, with TRBD2 matching over 7 bases. J was trimmed by 6 bases and V by 2 bases; bases with no gene match: 8. This CDR3 comprises 14 residues. The germline gives CDR1 SGHRS, CDR2 YFSETQ. The CDR3 DNA reads TGCGCCAGCAGCTTACAAGGGAGGGTCCGCGAGCAGTACTTC. It encodes CASSLQGRVREQYF.

The V and J genes are TRBV7-6 and TRBJ2-7; TRBD2 matches at 14 bases. The germline CDR1 and CDR2 sequences are SGHVS and FNYEAQ. The CDR3 is made up of 17 amino acids. Losses at the gene ends were 1 base for V and 0 bases for J; bases not matched to a gene: 2. The CDR3 region is CASSLEGTSGSSYEQYF. The CDR3 nucleotides are TGTGCCAGCAGCTTAGAGGGGACTAGCGGGAGCTCCTACGAGCAGTACTTC.

The chain has TRBV7-3 and TRBJ2-2, with 10 bases fitting TRBD2. Trimming removed 7 bases from V and 6 bases from J; junction bases left unmatched: 5. CDR3 length equals 14 residues. In germline, CDR1 is SGHTA, CDR2 FQGTGA. The CDR3 DNA follows: TGTGCCAGCACTAGCGGGAGTCTGGCCGGGGAGCTGTTTTTT. Protein sequence: CASTSGSLAGELFF.